Below, 6 T cell receptor beta chains from the same sample are listed, as sequenced in a study of graft-versus-host responses after intestinal transplantation. These receptors are not linked to any known antigen. Sequencing was performed with immunoSEQ multiplex PCR; in TCRdb, only in-frame clones are kept and a portion is missing. The data contain over 80,000 clones, about nine tenths of them singletons. This material consisted of unstimulated CD4+ T cells sorted from spleen or lymph node cells, taken before transplant. These receptors came from a human donor who was the organ donor for an intestinal transplant.

V usage is TRBV30 and J usage is TRBJ2-2, with a tentative D call TRBD2 (6 bases). Germline CDR1 GTSNPN, CDR2 SVGIG (reference sequence). The CDR3 sequence is 14 residues long. V was shortened by 3 bases and J by 4 bases, with 12 bases between the two germline ends. This CDR3 reads CAWRLIGGTGELFF. The CDR3 region has the DNA TGTGCCTGGAGACTTATCGGGGGCACCGGGGAGCTGTTTTTT.

This rearrangement joins TRBV5-1 to TRBJ2-7; D gene ambiguous. V dropped 4 bases and J dropped 2 bases, with 13 bases sitting between them. Per germline, CDR1 SGHRS and CDR2 YFSETQ. The CDR3 runs to 14 residues. The CDR3 DNA reads TGCGCCAGCAGCACCCTGACTCCAACCTACGAGCAGTACTTC. Residues: CASSTLTPTYEQYF. The complete variable domain, with remaining parts taken from reference TRBV5-1 and TRBJ2-7, reads KAGVTQTPRYLIKTRGQQVTLSCSPISGHRSVSWYQQTPGQGLQFLFEYFSETQRNKGNFPGRFSGRQFSNSRSEMNVSTLELGDSALYLCASSTLTPTYEQYFGPGTRLTVT.

The rearrangement joins TRBV4-1 to TRBJ2-7, with 11 bases lining up with TRBD2. This CDR3 is 14 amino acids long. The V gene's germline CDR1 is MGHRA and CDR2 YSYEKL. Germline trimming cut 1 base from V and 4 bases from J; bases unmatched to any gene: 0. The DNA for the CDR3 is TGCGCCAGCAGCCAAGGGACTAGCGGGTACGAGCAGTACTTC. This codes for CASSQGTSGYEQYF.

The rearrangement uses TRBV4-3 and TRBJ2-1, with 8 bases identical to TRBD2. Trimming took 0 bases from V and 5 from J; bases not matched to a gene: 6. The CDR3 covers 16 residues. CDR1 is LGHNA, CDR2 YSLEER, per germline. This CDR3 reads CASSQEGRGDHNEQFF. The CDR3 DNA reads as TGCGCCAGCAGCCAAGAGGGGCGGGGGGACCACAATGAGCAGTTCTTC.

The rearrangement uses TRBV5-6 and TRBJ1-4; 10 bases align to TRBD1. V shed 5 bases and J 8 bases; nucleotides not matched to a gene: 6. The V gene's germline CDR1 is SGHDT and CDR2 YYEEEE. This CDR3 region has 14 residues. CDR3 amino acids: CASSVGQGGEKLFF. The DNA of the CDR3 is TGTGCCAGCAGTGTCGGACAGGGGGGGGAAAAACTGTTTTTT.

This chain uses TRBV4-1 with TRBJ2-5, with TRBD2 as a possible D gene (6 bases). This CDR3 is 14 amino acids long. V lost 0 bases and J lost 5, with 10 bases in between. Germline CDR1 and CDR2: MGHRA and YSYEKL. In DNA form, the CDR3 reads TGCGCCAGCAGCCAAGATCGGGGGTGGGAGACCCAGTACTTC. Amino acid sequence: CASSQDRGWETQYF.